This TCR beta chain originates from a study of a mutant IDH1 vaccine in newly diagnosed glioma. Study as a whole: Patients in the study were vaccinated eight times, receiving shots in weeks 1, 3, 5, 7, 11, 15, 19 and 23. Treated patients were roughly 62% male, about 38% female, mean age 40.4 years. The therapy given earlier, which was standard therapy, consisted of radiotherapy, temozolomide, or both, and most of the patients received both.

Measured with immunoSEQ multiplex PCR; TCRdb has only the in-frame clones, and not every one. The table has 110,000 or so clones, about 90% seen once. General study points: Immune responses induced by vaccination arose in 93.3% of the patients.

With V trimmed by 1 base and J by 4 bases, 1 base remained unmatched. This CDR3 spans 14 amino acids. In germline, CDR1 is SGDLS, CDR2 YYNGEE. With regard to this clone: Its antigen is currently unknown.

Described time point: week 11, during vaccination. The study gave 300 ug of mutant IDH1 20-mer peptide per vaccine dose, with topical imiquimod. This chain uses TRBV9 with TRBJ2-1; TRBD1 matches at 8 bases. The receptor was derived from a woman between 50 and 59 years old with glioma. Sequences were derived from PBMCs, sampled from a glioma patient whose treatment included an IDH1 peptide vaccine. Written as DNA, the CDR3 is TGTGCCAGCAGCGTAACAGGGGGATACAATGAGCAGTTCTTC. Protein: CASSVTGGYNEQFF.